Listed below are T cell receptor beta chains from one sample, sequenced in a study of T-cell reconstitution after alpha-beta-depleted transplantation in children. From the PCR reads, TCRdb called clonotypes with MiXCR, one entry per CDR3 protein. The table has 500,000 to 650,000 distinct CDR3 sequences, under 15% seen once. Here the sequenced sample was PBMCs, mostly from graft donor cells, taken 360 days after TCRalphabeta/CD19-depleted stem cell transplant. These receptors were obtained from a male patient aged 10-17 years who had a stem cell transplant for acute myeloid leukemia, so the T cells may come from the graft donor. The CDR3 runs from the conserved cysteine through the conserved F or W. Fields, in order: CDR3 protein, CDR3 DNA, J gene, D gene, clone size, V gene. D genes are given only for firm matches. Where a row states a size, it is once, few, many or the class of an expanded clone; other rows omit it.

CDR3 protein: CASSLQLAGGSYNEQFF
CDR3 DNA: TGTGCCAGCAGTTTGCAACTAGCGGGAGGGTCCTACAATGAGCAGTTCTTC
J gene: TRBJ2-1
D gene: TRBD2
clone size: many
V gene: TRBV28

CDR3 protein: CASSLEGRAGYNEQFF
CDR3 DNA: TGCGCCAGCAGCTTGGAAGGGAGGGCCGGCTACAATGAGCAGTTCTTC
J gene: TRBJ2-1
D gene: TRBD2
clone size: -
V gene: TRBV5-1

CDR3 protein: CASSQDGMDRGYLDEQFF
CDR3 DNA: TGTGCCAGCAGCCAAGATGGGATGGACAGGGGTTATTTGGATGAGCAGTTCTTC
J gene: TRBJ2-1
D gene: TRBD1
clone size: many
V gene: TRBV3-1

CDR3 protein: CASSESHSTDTQYF
CDR3 DNA: TGTGCCAGCAGTGAGTCACACAGCACAGATACGCAGTATTTT
J gene: TRBJ2-3
D gene: -
clone size: few
V gene: TRBV6-4

CDR3 protein: CASSERGTRLNEQYF
CDR3 DNA: TGTGCCAGCAGCGAACGGGGGACTAGATTAAACGAGCAGTACTTC
J gene: TRBJ2-7
D gene: TRBD2
clone size: -
V gene: TRBV2

CDR3 protein: CASSLRLLADYNEQFF
CDR3 DNA: TGCGCCAGCAGCTTGCGCTTACTAGCGGATTACAATGAGCAGTTCTTC
J gene: TRBJ2-1
D gene: TRBD2
clone size: many
V gene: TRBV5-1

CDR3 protein: CASSLGTSGRQPQHF
CDR3 DNA: TGTGCCAGCAGTTTAGGGACCTCAGGGAGGCAGCCCCAGCATTTT
J gene: TRBJ1-5
D gene: -
clone size: -
V gene: TRBV12-3/TRBV12-4

CDR3 protein: CASSSSGLAAYEQYF
CDR3 DNA: TGTGCCAGCAGTTCCTCGGGACTAGCAGCTTACGAGCAGTACTTC
J gene: TRBJ2-7
D gene: TRBD2
clone size: many
V gene: TRBV12-3/TRBV12-4

CDR3 protein: CASSLLGGATDTQYF
CDR3 DNA: TGTGCCAGCAGCTTATTGGGGGGCGCCACAGATACGCAGTATTTT
J gene: TRBJ2-3
D gene: -
clone size: many
V gene: TRBV11-2

CDR3 protein: CASSLWNRGQKRSYGYTF
CDR3 DNA: TGTGCCAGCAGTTTATGGAATAGGGGGCAGAAACGAAGCTATGGCTACACCTTC
J gene: TRBJ1-2
D gene: TRBD1
clone size: few
V gene: TRBV28

CDR3 protein: CASSSQGSSYEQYF
CDR3 DNA: TGTGCCAGCAGTTCCCAAGGGAGCTCCTACGAGCAGTACTTC
J gene: TRBJ2-7
D gene: -
clone size: many
V gene: TRBV6-2/TRBV6-3